This entry lists 4 T cell receptor beta chains sequenced from one sample in a study of blood T cell repertoires in COVID-19. The table came from immunoSEQ multiplex PCR; TCRdb's copy has only in-frame clones and leaves some out. This repertoire shows over 350,000 clones, roughly 90% found once; its top ten account for over 0.9%. Sequenced sample: PBMCs or T cells enriched from blood (not recorded which). Every receptor here comes from a young woman with acute COVID-19.

The chain is built from TRBV7-2 and TRBJ2-7; 9 nucleotides align to TRBD2. This CDR3 has 16 residues. The germline CDR1 and CDR2 sequences are SGHTA and FQGNSA. Trimming took 2 bases from V and 2 from J; bases not matched to a gene: 7. The CDR3 loop reads CASSLSYAGGAYEQYF. For the CDR3, the DNA is TGTGCCAGCAGCTTATCTTATGCGGGAGGGGCCTACGAGCAGTACTTC.

This clone was counted only a few times. The genes are TRBV6-5 and TRBJ1-1, with D unresolved. The length of the CDR3 is 15 residues. Germline V gives CDR1 MNHEY, CDR2 SVGAGI. Trimming shortened V by 5 bases and J by 5 bases, and 18 bases separated the two germline ends. The CDR3: CASSPKSAGLTEAFF. The CDR3, as DNA: TGTGCCAGCAGTCCCAAATCCGCGGGTCTTACTGAAGCTTTCTTT.

The chain uses TRBV5-1 and TRBJ1-4; D gene ambiguous. The germline gives CDR1 SGHRS, CDR2 YFSETQ. Trimming stripped 1 base from V and 12 bases from J, with 13 bases between. The CDR3 runs to 13 residues. The DNA of the CDR3 is TGCGCCAGCAGCTTGAGGCCGAATGAGGAACTGTTTTTT. Encoded protein: CASSLRPNEELFF.

V and J are TRBV29-1 and TRBJ1-2; 8 bases are shared with TRBD1. The V segment lost 6 bases and the J segment 6 bases; nucleotides outside the gene matches: 6. There are 12 residues in the CDR3. In germline, CDR1 is SQVTM, CDR2 ANQGSEA. Here the CDR3 DNA reads TGCAGCGTCGTACAGGGGGGGGATGGCTACACCTTC. Protein product: CSVVQGGDGYTF.